These 6 T cell receptor beta chains share one sample of origin, sequenced in a study of cytomegalovirus exposure and HLA in healthy donors. The PCR contained 60 Vbeta and 13 Jbeta primers. Data came from immunoSEQ multiplex PCR; TCRdb stores just in-frame clones and leaves some out. Here the sample table reports roughly 62,000 clones. The source material was PBMCs. The receptors here all came from a woman in her late teens or twenties in good health and CMV-seronegative.

The V call is TRBV6-4, the J call TRBJ2-2; D perhaps matches TRBD2 (5 bases). CDR3 length equals 13 residues. Germline values: CDR1 MRHNA, CDR2 SNTAGT. The V and J ends lost 2 bases and 4 bases respectively, with 5 bases between them. The CDR3 region has the DNA TGTGCCAGCAGTGACACTAGCACCGGGGAGCTGTTTTTT. Translation gives CASSDTSTGELFF.

The J gene is TRBJ2-1, the V gene TRBV6-5; the D gene is possibly TRBD2 (5 bases). This CDR3 has 14 amino acids. The germline V and J ends were trimmed by 7 bases and 4 bases, with 14 bases remaining between them. Germline V lookup: CDR1 MNHEY, CDR2 SVGAGI. As DNA, the CDR3 is TGTGCCAGCAAAAGCGGTTTTTATTACAATGAGCAGTTCTTC. Protein sequence: CASKSGFYYNEQFF.

The V and J genes are TRBV29-1 and TRBJ1-1; tentative D call: TRBD1 (6 bases). The CDR3 sequence is 12 residues long. In germline, CDR1 is SQVTM, CDR2 ANQGSEA. Trimming removed 3 bases from V and 8 bases from J, with 13 bases in between. This CDR3 is CSVDTGMEEAFF. Here the CDR3 DNA reads TGCAGCGTTGATACAGGGATGGAAGAAGCTTTCTTT.

The V call is TRBV28, the J call TRBJ2-7, with D unclear. Germline CDR1 and CDR2: MDHEN and SYDVKM. V was pared by 4 bases and J by 2 bases, with 12 bases between. CDR3 length equals 14 residues. The CDR3 region is CASSWRSPAYEQYF. The CDR3 DNA sequence: TGTGCCAGCAGTTGGCGGTCTCCTGCCTACGAGCAGTACTTC. Complete variable domain (other parts from reference TRBV28 and TRBJ2-7): DVKVTQSSRYLVKRTGEKVFLECVQDMDHENMFWYRQDPGLGLRLIYFSYDVKMKEKGDIPEGYSVSREKKERFSLILESASTNQTSMYLCASSWRSPAYEQYFGPGTRLTVT.

V and J are TRBV4-1 and TRBJ1-5; D possibly corresponds to TRBD1 (6 bases). From germline, CDR1 is MGHRA and CDR2 YSYEKL. V gave up 3 bases and J gave up 2 bases, with 11 bases separating them. This CDR3 region has 15 residues. CDR3 residues: CASSHPDSRNQPQHF. The CDR3 DNA reads as TGCGCCAGCAGCCACCCGGACAGCCGCAATCAGCCCCAGCATTTT.

The chain couples TRBV19 to TRBJ2-7; D perhaps matches TRBD2 (5 bases). Trimming took 7 bases from V and 5 from J, leaving 24 bases between them. The CDR3 extends over 16 amino acids. CDR1 is LNHDA, CDR2 SQIVND, per germline (reference sequence). The chain's CDR3 is CASTPPQTGRGHEQYF. CDR3 nucleotides: TGTGCCAGTACGCCTCCTCAAACTGGACGGGGTCACGAGCAGTACTTC.